These T cell receptor beta chains were read from a single sample in a study of coeliac disease. Assay: immunoSEQ multiplex PCR; the TCRdb copy retains only in-frame clones and omits some. The table shows a few thousand clones, with almost 65% occurring only once. Input material: intraepithelial lymphocytes from the gut. These receptors were obtained from a woman aged 40 to 50. Each CDR3 is given with its conserved first and last residue. The D gene is left open where the match is weak. Clone size is not always given. Where it is, it says once, few, many or a class for expanded clones.

J gene,D gene,clone size,V gene,CDR3 DNA,CDR3 protein
TRBJ1-1,TRBD1,few,TRBV28,TGTGCCAGCAGTTTAAGACAGGGAGGCACTGAAGCTTTCTTT,CASSLRQGGTEAFF
TRBJ1-4,-,-,TRBV6-1,TGTGCCAGCAGTGAACTAAAGAAACTGTTTTTT,CASSELKKLFF
TRBJ2-3,-,-,TRBV9,TGTGCCAGCAGCGGAACTAGCACAAACACAGATACGCAGTATTTT,CASSGTSTNTDTQYF
TRBJ2-2,TRBD2,-,TRBV9,TGTGCCAGCAGTGCTAGCGGGAGCGGGGAGCTGTTTTTT,CASSASGSGELFF
TRBJ1-1,TRBD1,once,TRBV5-1,TGCGCCAGCAGCTTCCGGGGACAGGGGAGTATTATTGGCACTGAAGCTTTCTTT,CASSFRGQGSIIGTEAFF
TRBJ1-4,-,few,TRBV7-2,TGTGCCAGCAGCCGAGGAGGAAAACCAACTAATGAAAAACTGTTTTTT,CASSRGGKPTNEKLFF
TRBJ1-2,-,-,TRBV13,TGTGCCAGCAGCGAACAGACGAACTATGGCTACACCTTC,CASSEQTNYGYTF
TRBJ2-7,TRBD1,-,TRBV27,TGTACCAGCAGTTTATTCCCTCGGACAGGGAGCTACGAGCAGTACTTC,CTSSLFPRTGSYEQYF
TRBJ1-2,-,few,TRBV6-1,TGTGCCAGCCGTCAAGGACTGCCTGGCTACACCTTC,CASRQGLPGYTF
TRBJ2-7,TRBD1,-,TRBV7-6,TGTGCCAGCAGCTTTGGACAGGGGGGTGAGCAGTACTTC,CASSFGQGGEQYF
TRBJ2-2,-,medium-sized,TRBV5-4,TGTGCCAGCACATCGAACACCGGGGAGCTGTTTTTT,CASTSNTGELFF
TRBJ1-1,-,-,TRBV12-2,TGTGCAAGTCGCTTAGAGGGGCCTGAAGCTTTCTTT,CASRLEGPEAFF
TRBJ2-2,TRBD1,-,TRBV28,TGTGCCAGCAGTCCTGGACAGGGGGCGAGTGGCACCGGGGAGCTGTTTTTT,CASSPGQGASGTGELFF
TRBJ1-2,TRBD1,-,TRBV6-5,TGTGCCAGCAGTTACGGAAGGGACAGCGGTGCTTATGGCTACACCTTC,CASSYGRDSGAYGYTF
TRBJ2-3,TRBD2,once,TRBV7-2,TGTGCCAGCAGCTTTTCCGGCGGGAGGGCAAGAGATACGCAGTATTTT,CASSFSGGRARDTQYF
TRBJ2-6,TRBD1,medium-sized,TRBV2,TGTGCCAGCAAATGGACAGGGAGCGAGAACGTCCTGACTTTC,CASKWTGSENVLTF
TRBJ1-3,-,-,TRBV25-1,TGTGCCAGCAGTGAATGGGAGGGGTCCGGAAACACCATATATTTT,CASSEWEGSGNTIYF
TRBJ1-5,-,-,TRBV30,TGTGCCTGGAGTGTGGCGGCAAAGCCCTGGCCCCAGCATTTT,CAWSVAAKPWPQHF
TRBJ2-1,TRBD1,-,TRBV7-2,TGTGCCAGCAGCTTAAGCCGAGGACAGGGGAGGTCCTACAATGAGCAGTTCTTC,CASSLSRGQGRSYNEQFF
TRBJ1-2,-,-,TRBV28,TGTGCCAGCAGTTTCCCGAAGGCGGAATATGGCTACACCTTC,CASSFPKAEYGYTF
TRBJ2-7,TRBD1,-,TRBV5-4,TGTGCCAGCAGCTCAAACAGGGGCCACGAGCAGTACTTC,CASSSNRGHEQYF
TRBJ1-5,-,-,TRBV19,TGTGCCAGTAGTCCTCCCGGGGGTAGCAATCAGCCCCAGCATTTT,CASSPPGGSNQPQHF
TRBJ2-1,TRBD2,large,TRBV7-2,TGTGCCAGCAGCTTATTAGCGGGAGAACGCTACAATGAGCAGTTCTTC,CASSLLAGERYNEQFF
TRBJ1-3,TRBD1,-,TRBV18,TGTGCCAGCTCCCTGGCGACAGGGGCAAACACCATATATTTT,CASSLATGANTIYF
TRBJ2-7,-,-,TRBV11-2,TGTGCCAGCAGCTCGGCAGGGGTTTCCTACGAGCAGTACTTC,CASSSAGVSYEQYF
TRBJ1-1,TRBD1,-,TRBV29-1,TGCAGCGTTCGCAGGGGGAGCGGCACTGAAGCTTTCTTT,CSVRRGSGTEAFF
TRBJ1-2,TRBD1,-,TRBV9,TGTGCCAGCAGCGTAGCTGTGACAGGGGGTTCTAACTATGGCTACACCTTC,CASSVAVTGGSNYGYTF
TRBJ2-3,TRBD2,-,TRBV13,TGTGCCAGCAGCTTAGAACTAGCGGGAGAACAGTATTTT,CASSLELAGEQYF
TRBJ2-6,-,few,TRBV29-1,TGCAGCGTTCTTGCGGGGGCCAACGTCCTGACTTTC,CSVLAGANVLTF
TRBJ2-2,-,few,TRBV2,TGTGCCAGCCGTGGGCAGGTGAACACCGGGGAGCTGTTTTTT,CASRGQVNTGELFF
TRBJ2-7,-,few,TRBV4-3,TGCGCCAGCAGCCAAGCCAAGGGGAACTACGAGCAGTACTTC,CASSQAKGNYEQYF
TRBJ1-4,-,-,TRBV5-1,TGCGCCAGCAGCTTGGTATCCGCAACTAATGAAAAACTGTTTTTT,CASSLVSATNEKLFF
TRBJ1-4,-,few,TRBV11-2,TGTGCCAGCAGCTTAGTTTTCAGATCTGAAAAACTGTTTTTT,CASSLVFRSEKLFF
TRBJ2-7,-,-,TRBV20-1,TGCAGTGCTAGAGATTATCACGAGCAGTACTTC,CSARDYHEQYF
TRBJ1-2,TRBD1,-,TRBV2,TGTGCCAGCAGCCCGGGACAGGGAAGTGTAGGCTACACCTTC,CASSPGQGSVGYTF
TRBJ2-7,-,medium-sized,TRBV5-5,TGTGCCAGCAGCCCGCGTTTCGGAGGGGCCTACGAGCAGTACTTC,CASSPRFGGAYEQYF
TRBJ2-3,-,few,TRBV20-1,TGCAGTGCTACTTCGGGGAATACGCAGTATTTT,CSATSGNTQYF
TRBJ2-7,-,few,TRBV5-1,TGCGCCAGCAGCTTGGTCCCAGGGCTATACGAGCAGTACTTC,CASSLVPGLYEQYF
TRBJ2-1,TRBD2,-,TRBV5-1,TGCGCCAGCAGGGATGCCGGGACTAGCGGGAGGAATGAGCAGTTCTTC,CASRDAGTSGRNEQFF
TRBJ2-2,-,-,TRBV5-1,TGCGCCAGCAGCTTTAGGACGGAGGCGAACACCGGGGAGCTGTTTTTT,CASSFRTEANTGELFF
TRBJ2-3,-,-,TRBV9,TGTGCCAGCAGCCAGGGAGGTTTTAGCACAGATACGCAGTATTTT,CASSQGGFSTDTQYF